These 13 T cell receptor beta chains were sequenced from one sample in a study of blood T cell repertoires in COVID-19. Using immunoSEQ multiplex PCR, the repertoire was profiled, and TCRdb retains in-frame clones only, with some absent. The data contain just over 200,000 clones, more than 75% of them singletons. The specimen sequenced was peripheral blood. All receptors come from a man at least 80 years old with acute or convalescent COVID-19.

The chain has TRBV5-1 and TRBJ2-7, with 9 positions matching TRBD1. CDR1 SGHRS and CDR2 YFSETQ come from the germline V gene. The CDR3 is 15 amino acids. Germline trimming cut 3 bases from V and 3 bases from J; bases unmatched to any gene: 7. This chain's CDR3 is CASSSRDRAGYEQYF. DNA for the CDR3: TGCGCCAGCAGCTCCCGGGACAGGGCGGGCTACGAGCAGTACTTC.

The V gene is TRBV7-9, the J gene TRBJ1-1, with D perhaps TRBD1 (5 bases). Germline values: CDR1 SEHNR, CDR2 FQNEAQ (reference sequence). Trimming stripped 5 bases from V and 8 bases from J, with 12 bases between. The CDR3 runs 12 residues. For the CDR3, the DNA is TGTGCCAGCAGCCCGGGGGTAGGAGAAGCTTTCTTT. Encoded protein: CASSPGVGEAFF.

This rearrangement joins TRBV6-1 to TRBJ2-1; TRBD1 matches 9 bases. CDR3 length: 18 amino acids. Per the germline V gene, CDR1 is MNHNS and CDR2 is SASEGT. J was trimmed by 2 bases and V by 4 bases; bases with no gene match: 12. CDR3 sequence (DNA): TGTGCCAGCAGTGTTACGATCGGACAGGGGACGACCTACAATGAGCAGTTCTTC. This gives the protein CASSVTIGQGTTYNEQFF.

V and J are TRBV23-1 and TRBJ2-7; the match to TRBD2 covers 13 bases. TRBV23-1 is labeled an ORF, and its function is uncertain. The CDR3 has 16 amino acids. V shed 6 bases and J 4 bases; nucleotides not matched to a gene: 9. The CDR3 loop is CASRLRGTSGTYEQYF. The CDR3 DNA is TGCGCCAGCAGATTAAGAGGGACTAGCGGGACTTACGAGCAGTACTTC.

The chain links TRBV5-1 to TRBJ1-1; 12 nucleotides agree with TRBD1. The CDR3 sequence is 16 residues long. Per germline, CDR1 SGHRS and CDR2 YFSETQ. V was clipped by 0 bases and J by 5 bases; unmatched bases: 5. The CDR3: CASSLAGQGALTEAFF. The CDR3 region has the DNA TGCGCCAGCAGCTTGGCGGGACAGGGGGCGCTTACTGAAGCTTTCTTT.

V usage is TRBV29-1 and J usage is TRBJ2-5; D is unresolved. Looked up from germline, CDR1 is SQVTM and CDR2 is ANQGSEA. V shed 4 bases and J shed 5 bases, with 11 bases lying between them. This CDR3 has 12 residues. CDR3 in DNA: TGCAGCGTTGGAACTCCCTTGGAGACCCAGTACTTC. Protein product: CSVGTPLETQYF.

The CDR3 region has the DNA TGTGCCAGCACCCCCGCGGGGGGCTATAGCAATCAGCCCCAGCATTTT. Amino acid sequence: CASTPAGGYSNQPQHF. The chain uses TRBV7-8 and TRBJ1-5; maybe TRBD1 (6 bases). The germline CDR1 and CDR2 sequences are SGHVS and FQNEAQ. V was pared by 7 bases and J by 0 bases, with 16 bases between. This CDR3 comprises 16 residues.

The rearrangement joins TRBV5-1 to TRBJ2-2; 9 positions match TRBD1. CDR1 is SGHRS, CDR2 YFSETQ, per germline. V lost 4 bases and J lost 5; bases outside the gene matches: 9. The CDR3 extends over 16 amino acids. CDR3 in DNA: TGCGCCAGCAGCATTGGACAGGGGTCCCTTACCGGGGAGCTGTTTTTT. Protein product: CASSIGQGSLTGELFF.

This chain uses TRBV6-6 with TRBJ1-4; TRBD1 matches 7 bases. CDR1 is MNHNY and CDR2 is SVGAGI in the germline V gene (reference sequence). This CDR3 region has 13 residues. Trimming cost V 5 bases and J 6 bases; bases outside gene matches: 3. The CDR3 DNA reads as TGTGCCAGCAGTGGACAGGTGCATGAAAAACTGTTTTTT. Residues: CASSGQVHEKLFF.

This chain uses TRBV19 with TRBJ2-1, with 10 bases matching TRBD2. The CDR3 spans 16 residues. Germline CDR1 LNHDA, CDR2 SQIVND (reference sequence). V lost 5 bases and J lost 6; bases outside the gene matches: 10. The CDR3 region is CASSEGLALGGNEQFF. The CDR3 DNA follows: TGTGCCAGTAGTGAGGGACTAGCGCTAGGAGGCAATGAGCAGTTCTTC. The complete variable domain, with remaining parts taken from reference TRBV19 and TRBJ2-1, reads DGGITQSPKYLFRKEGQNVTLSCEQNLNHDAMYWYRQDPGQGLRLIYYSQIVNDFQKGDIAEGYSVSREKKESFPLTVTSAQKNPTAFYLCASSEGLALGGNEQFFGPGTRLTVL.

J is TRBJ2-1 and V is TRBV29-1, with TRBD1 as a possible D gene (6 bases). V lost 2 bases and J 0 bases, leaving 8 bases between the germline ends. The CDR3 is made up of 14 amino acids. Germline CDR1 and CDR2: SQVTM and ANQGSEA. In nucleotides, the CDR3 is TGCAGCGTTGAAAGAGGGGGCTCCTACAATGAGCAGTTCTTC. Translating it yields CSVERGGSYNEQFF.

The genes are TRBV7-9 and TRBJ2-2, with 7 bases fitting TRBD2. V shed 7 bases, J shed 6 bases, and the junction held 14 bases outside the gene matches. This CDR3 has 16 residues. Germline V gene sequence: CDR1 SEHNR, CDR2 FQNEAQ (reference sequence). CDR3 DNA sequence: TGTGCCAGCACCCGAGACGGGCGGGAGAGGCCCGGGGAGCTGTTTTTT. Its protein product is CASTRDGRERPGELFF.

This clone was found once. This chain links TRBV11-3 with TRBJ1-1, with 7 bases that match TRBD1. Trimming took 0 bases from V and 1 from J; bases not matched to a gene: 8. Germline CDR1 SGHNT, CDR2 YENEEA. This CDR3 comprises 17 residues. Written as DNA, the CDR3 is TGTGCCAGCAGCTTAGATCCCCGACAGGGAGAGAACACTGAAGCTTTCTTT. It encodes CASSLDPRQGENTEAFF.